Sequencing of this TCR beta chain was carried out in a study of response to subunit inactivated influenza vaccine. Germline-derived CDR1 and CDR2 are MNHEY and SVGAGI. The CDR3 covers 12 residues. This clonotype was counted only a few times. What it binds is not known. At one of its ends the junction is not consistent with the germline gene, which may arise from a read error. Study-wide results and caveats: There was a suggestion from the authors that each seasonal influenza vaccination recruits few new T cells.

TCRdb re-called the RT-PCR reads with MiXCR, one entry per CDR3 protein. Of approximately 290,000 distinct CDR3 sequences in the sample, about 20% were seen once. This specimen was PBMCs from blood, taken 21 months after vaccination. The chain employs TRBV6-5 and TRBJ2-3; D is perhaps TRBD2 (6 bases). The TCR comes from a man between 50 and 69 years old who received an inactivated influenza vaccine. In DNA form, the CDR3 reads TGTGCCAGCAGTCACTCCGGCGGCGGGGAGTATTTT. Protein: CASSHSGGGEYF.